The 10 T cell receptor beta chains reported below all come from one sample, sequenced in a study of cytomegalovirus exposure and HLA in healthy donors. PCR amplification relied on 60 Vbeta primers (plus 13 Jbeta primers). Method: immunoSEQ multiplex PCR; TCRdb's copy keeps in-frame clones and lacks some. The sample includes some 130,000 clones, about 74% of them seen just once. The sample comprised PBMCs. The receptor source for this set is a man aged 25-45 years in good health and CMV-seronegative.

Only a few counts were recorded for this clone. V and J are TRBV6-5 and TRBJ1-1; D uncertain. V lost 5 bases and J lost 11, with 12 bases in between. The germline CDR1 and CDR2 sequences are MNHEY and SVGAGI. This CDR3 contains 11 residues. The CDR3 is CASSKGGYAFF. CDR3 bases: TGTGCCAGCAGTAAGGGAGGATATGCTTTCTTT.

The rearrangement joins TRBV6-5 to TRBJ1-6; 7 positions match TRBD1. Germline loops: CDR1 MNHEY, CDR2 SVGAGI. J gave up 8 bases and V 6 bases, and 4 bases lay outside the gene matches. There are 13 residues in the CDR3. For the CDR3, the DNA is TGTGCCAGCAGAACAGGGGAGTATTCACCCCTCCACTTT. Its protein is CASRTGEYSPLHF.

Only one count was recorded for this clone. CDR3 amino acids: CASSLDFSAYNEQFF. Here the CDR3 DNA reads TGTGCCAGCAGCCTGGACTTTTCGGCCTACAATGAGCAGTTCTTC. The chain is built from TRBV6-5 and TRBJ2-1; D is possibly TRBD2 (5 bases). V gave up 6 bases and J gave up 2 bases, with 14 bases separating them. Germline V gene sequence: CDR1 MNHEY, CDR2 SVGAGI. The CDR3 sequence is 15 residues long.

The gene calls are TRBV29-1 and TRBJ2-7; the match to TRBD1 covers 7 bases. V dropped 1 base and J dropped 3; count of bases not matched to a gene: 12. Germline CDR1 SQVTM, CDR2 ANQGSEA. CDR3 length: 16 amino acids. In nucleotides, the CDR3 is TGCAGCGTTGAAGGTTCTGGGGCAGGGGGAAACTACGAGCAGTACTTC. Translation: CSVEGSGAGGNYEQYF.

The chain joins TRBV13 to TRBJ2-5; a weak D match, TRBD2 (5 bases). Deletions cut 5 bases from V and 5 bases from J, with 12 bases between. The CDR3 sequence is 13 residues long. Germline loops: CDR1 PRHDT, CDR2 FYEKMQ (reference sequence). The CDR3 DNA reads TGTGCCAGCAGCCTAACACCGGGGGAGACCCAGTACTTC. It is translated as CASSLTPGETQYF.

This clone was recorded a few times. This rearrangement joins TRBV11-2 to TRBJ1-2; D not resolved. The CDR3 length is 13 residues. Germline assignment: CDR1 SGHAT and CDR2 FQNNGV. Trimming stripped 2 bases from V and 8 bases from J, with 12 bases between. In nucleotides, the CDR3 is TGTGCCAGCAGCTTAAGTGGAGTTCAGGGCTACACCTTC. Translating gives CASSLSGVQGYTF.

The CDR3 DNA is TGCGCCAGCAGAGATCGGGAAGGATGGGGGGAGCTGTTTTTT. This translates into CASRDREGWGELFF. The chain joins TRBV10-2 to TRBJ2-2; perhaps TRBD2 as D (5 bases). V was clipped by 6 bases and J by 8 bases, with 16 bases between them. This CDR3 comprises 14 residues. CDR1 is WSHSY, CDR2 SAAADI, per germline.

V is TRBV27 and J is TRBJ2-7; TRBD2 aligns across 13 bases. Germline V gene sequence: CDR1 MNHEY, CDR2 SMNVEV (reference sequence). The CDR3 consists of 16 residues. V shed 6 bases and J 2 bases; nucleotides not matched to a gene: 7. CDR3 sequence (DNA): TGTGCCAGCAGACGGACTAGCGGGAGCGGGGCCTACGAGCAGTACTTC. Residues: CASRRTSGSGAYEQYF.

This clone was observed once. The gene calls are TRBV4-1 and TRBJ2-1; possibly TRBD2 for D (6 bases). The V end was cut by 8 bases, the J end by 10 bases, with 15 bases between. Germline CDR1 MGHRA, CDR2 YSYEKL. This CDR3 is 12 amino acids long. This chain's CDR3 is CASGGGAGEQFF. The CDR3 DNA reads TGCGCCAGCGGGGGAGGTGCGGGAGAGCAGTTCTTC.

This clone was seen once. The chain has TRBV19 and TRBJ2-1; D perhaps matches TRBD1 (5 bases). Germline CDR1 LNHDA, CDR2 SQIVND (reference sequence). Trimming cost V 3 bases and J 4 bases, with 10 bases left between them. This CDR3 has 14 residues. The chain's CDR3 is CASSMAGRYNEQFF. The DNA for the CDR3 is TGTGCCAGTAGTATGGCAGGGCGATACAATGAGCAGTTCTTC.